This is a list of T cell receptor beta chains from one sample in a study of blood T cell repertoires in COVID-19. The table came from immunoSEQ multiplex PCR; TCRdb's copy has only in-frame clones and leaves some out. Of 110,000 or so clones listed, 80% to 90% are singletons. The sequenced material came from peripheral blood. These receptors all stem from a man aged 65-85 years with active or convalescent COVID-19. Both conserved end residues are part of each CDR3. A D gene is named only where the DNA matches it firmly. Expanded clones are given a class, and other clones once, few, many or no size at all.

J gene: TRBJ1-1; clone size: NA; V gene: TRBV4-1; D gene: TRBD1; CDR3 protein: CASSQGQGATEAFF; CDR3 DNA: TGCGCCAGCAGCCAAGGACAGGGTGCCACTGAAGCTTTCTTT
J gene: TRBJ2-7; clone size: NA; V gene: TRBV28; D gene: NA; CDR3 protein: CASKGLGRTYEQYF; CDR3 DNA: TGTGCCAGCAAGGGGTTGGGCAGGACCTACGAGCAGTACTTC
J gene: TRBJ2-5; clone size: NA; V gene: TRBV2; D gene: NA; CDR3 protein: CASSVRAIQETQYF; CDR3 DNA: TGTGCCAGCAGTGTGAGGGCTATTCAAGAGACCCAGTACTTC
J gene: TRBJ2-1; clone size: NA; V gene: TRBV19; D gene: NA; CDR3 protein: CASGTPSYNEQFF; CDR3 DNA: TGTGCCAGCGGGACTCCCTCCTACAATGAGCAGTTCTTC
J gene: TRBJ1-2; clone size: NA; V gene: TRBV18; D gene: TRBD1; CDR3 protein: CASSPWGRGLEGYTF; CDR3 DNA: TGTGCCAGCTCACCATGGGGCAGGGGGCTCGAAGGCTACACCTTC
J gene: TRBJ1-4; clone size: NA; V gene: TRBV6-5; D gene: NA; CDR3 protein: CASSRTGVLGEKLFF; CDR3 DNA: TGTGCCAGCAGCCGCACGGGGGTGTTGGGTGAAAAACTGTTTTTT
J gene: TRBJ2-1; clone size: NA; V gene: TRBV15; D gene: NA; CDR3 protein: CATSRDRRVSYNEQFF; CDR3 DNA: TGTGCCACCAGCAGAGATAGGAGGGTGTCCTACAATGAGCAGTTCTTC
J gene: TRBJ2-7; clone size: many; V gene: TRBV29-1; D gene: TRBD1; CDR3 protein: CSVAGQGNEQYF; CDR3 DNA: TGCAGCGTTGCAGGACAGGGGAATGAGCAGTACTTC
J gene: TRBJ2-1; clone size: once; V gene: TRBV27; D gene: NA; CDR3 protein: CASSLAGPYNEQFF; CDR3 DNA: TGTGCCAGCAGTTTGGCGGGGCCCTACAATGAGCAGTTCTTC
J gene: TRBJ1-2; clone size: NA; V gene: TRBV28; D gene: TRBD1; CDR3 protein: CASSNGDSLDGYTF; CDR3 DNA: TGTGCCAGCAGCAATGGGGACAGCCTTGATGGCTACACCTTC
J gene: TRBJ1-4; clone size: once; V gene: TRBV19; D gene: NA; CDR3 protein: CASSEGTYNEKLFF; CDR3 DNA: TGTGCCAGTAGTGAGGGCACTTATAATGAAAAACTGTTTTTT
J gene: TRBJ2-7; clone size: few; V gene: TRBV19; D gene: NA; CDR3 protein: CASSIAGSSYEQYF; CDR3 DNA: TGTGCCAGTAGTATAGCCGGGAGTTCCTACGAGCAGTACTTC
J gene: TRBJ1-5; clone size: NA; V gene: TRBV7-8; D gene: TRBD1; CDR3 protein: CASSLRGDRDHQPQHF; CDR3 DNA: TGTGCCAGCAGCCTTCGGGGTGACAGGGATCATCAGCCCCAGCATTTT
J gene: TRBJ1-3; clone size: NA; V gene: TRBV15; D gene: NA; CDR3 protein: CATSREHPGTGNTIYF; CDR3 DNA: TGTGCCACCAGCAGAGAACATCCAGGGACTGGAAACACCATATATTTT
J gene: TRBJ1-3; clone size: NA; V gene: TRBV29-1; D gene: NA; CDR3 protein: CSVEEGGGTATGNTIYF; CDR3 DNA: TGCAGCGTTGAAGAGGGTGGCGGGACGGCAACAGGAAACACCATATATTTT
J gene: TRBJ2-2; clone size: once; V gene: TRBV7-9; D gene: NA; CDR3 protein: CASSLSDPGELFF; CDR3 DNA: TGTGCCAGCAGCTTAAGCGATCCCGGGGAGCTGTTTTTT
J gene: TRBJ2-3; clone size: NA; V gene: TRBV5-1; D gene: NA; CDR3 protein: CASSLYTDTQYF; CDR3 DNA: TGCGCCAGCAGCTTGTATACAGATACGCAGTATTTT
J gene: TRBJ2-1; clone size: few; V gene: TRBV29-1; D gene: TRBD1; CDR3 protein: CSGRQGGYNEQFF; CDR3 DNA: TGCAGCGGGAGACAGGGGGGATACAATGAGCAGTTCTTC
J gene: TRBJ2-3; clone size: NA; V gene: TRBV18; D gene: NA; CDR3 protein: CASSPAGGSDTQYF; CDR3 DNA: TGTGCCAGCTCACCGGCCGGGGGATCAGATACGCAGTATTTT
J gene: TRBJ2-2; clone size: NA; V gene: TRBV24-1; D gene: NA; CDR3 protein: CATSFPNTGELFF; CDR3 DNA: TGTGCCACCAGTTTTCCTAACACCGGGGAGCTGTTTTTT
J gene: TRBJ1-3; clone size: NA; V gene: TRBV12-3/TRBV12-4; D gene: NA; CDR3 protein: CASTLFYGNTIYF; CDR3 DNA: TGTGCCAGCACCCTATTTTATGGAAACACCATATATTTT
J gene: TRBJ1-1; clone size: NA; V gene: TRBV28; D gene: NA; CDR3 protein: CASGGHMNTEAFF; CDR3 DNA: TGTGCCAGCGGGGGACATATGAACACTGAAGCTTTCTTT
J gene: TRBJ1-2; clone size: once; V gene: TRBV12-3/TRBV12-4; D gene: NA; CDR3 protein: CASSPDYGYTF; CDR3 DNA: TGTGCCAGCAGTCCAGACTATGGCTACACCTTC
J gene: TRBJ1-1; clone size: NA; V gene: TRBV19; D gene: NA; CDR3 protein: CASSTLLDTEAFF; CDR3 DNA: TGTGCCAGTAGTACCCTATTGGACACTGAAGCTTTCTTT
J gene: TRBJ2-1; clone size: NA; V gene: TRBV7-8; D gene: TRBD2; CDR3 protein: CASSLGRTSGRGNEQFF; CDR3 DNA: TGTGCCAGCAGCTTAGGGAGGACTAGCGGGAGAGGTAATGAGCAGTTCTTC
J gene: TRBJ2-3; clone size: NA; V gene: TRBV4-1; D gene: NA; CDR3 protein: CASSHRQGGMDTQYF; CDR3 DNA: TGCGCCAGCAGCCATAGACAGGGAGGAATGGATACGCAGTATTTT
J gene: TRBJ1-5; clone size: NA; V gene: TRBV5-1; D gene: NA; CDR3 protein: CASSLGGQNQPQHF; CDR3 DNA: TGCGCCAGCAGCTTGGGTGGTCAGAATCAGCCCCAGCATTTT
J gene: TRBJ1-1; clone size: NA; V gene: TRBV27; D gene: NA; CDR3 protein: CASSSTMNTEAFF; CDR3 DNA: TGTGCCAGCAGTTCTACGATGAACACTGAAGCTTTCTTT
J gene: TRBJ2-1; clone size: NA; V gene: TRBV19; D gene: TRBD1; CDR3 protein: CASSIDQRTGVNEQFF; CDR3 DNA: TGTGCCAGTAGTATAGATCAACGGACAGGGGTCAATGAGCAGTTCTTC
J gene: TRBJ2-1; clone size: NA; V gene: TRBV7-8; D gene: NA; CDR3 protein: CASSLSEGVGYNEQFF; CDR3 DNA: TGTGCCAGCAGCTTATCGGAGGGAGTCGGTTACAATGAGCAGTTCTTC
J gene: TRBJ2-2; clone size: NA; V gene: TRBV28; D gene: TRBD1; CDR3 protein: CASKQGGTGELFF; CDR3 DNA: TGTGCCAGCAAACAGGGGGGCACCGGGGAGCTGTTTTTT
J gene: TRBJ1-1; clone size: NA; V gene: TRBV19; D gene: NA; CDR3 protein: CASSLTGNLQTEAFF; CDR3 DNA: TGTGCCAGTAGTCTAACAGGGAACTTACAAACTGAAGCTTTCTTT
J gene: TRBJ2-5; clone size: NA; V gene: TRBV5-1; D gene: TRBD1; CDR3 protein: CARTQWVTGGEQETQYF; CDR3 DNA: TGCGCCAGAACCCAATGGGTGACAGGGGGAGAACAAGAGACCCAGTACTTC